The entry below gives a single TCR beta chain sequence along with its context. This sample is drawn from a study of cytomegalovirus exposure and HLA in healthy donors. The overall study: It was reported in a later analysis that the approximately 110 validation repertoires used the same platform as the approximately 650 first-cohort repertoires.

From germline, CDR1 is ENHRY and CDR2 SYGVKD. The V end was cut by 2 bases, the J end by 2 bases, with 11 bases between. There are 15 residues in the CDR3. Clones were sequenced by immunoSEQ multiplex PCR, and TCRdb holds only the in-frame ones, with some missing. The sample includes roughly 250,000 clones, 87% seen only once; the top ten take 2.6%. The clonotype originates from a man between 18 and 35 years old in good health and CMV-seronegative. The chain combines TRBV10-3 with TRBJ2-3, with a possible D match to TRBD1 (6 bases). The specimen sequenced was PBMCs. CDR3: CAISEATGATDTQYF. The CDR3 coding sequence is TGTGCCATCAGTGAGGCGACAGGTGCCACAGATACGCAGTATTTT.